This T cell receptor beta chain was recovered during a study of cytomegalovirus exposure and HLA in healthy donors. In the case of this clone: The antigen remains undetermined.

Data came from immunoSEQ multiplex PCR; TCRdb stores just in-frame clones and leaves some out. This table has some 210,000 clones, approximately 87% appearing once. Study outcomes and limitations: The study put around 180 TCR beta chains on its list as cytomegalovirus-associated. It was found in a later analysis that first-cohort TCR clusters tended to co-occur in the 120 validation repertoires. Generally TCR sequences proved uncommon, though certain public TCRs appeared in numerous donors.

Input material: PBMCs. This sequence originates from a woman aged 18 to 35 in good health and CMV-seronegative.

In DNA, the CDR3 is TGTGCCAGCAGTTCCACCCGACAGGGTCACTCCTACGAGCAGTACTTC. It is translated as CASSSTRQGHSYEQYF. The chain is built from TRBV6-6 and TRBJ2-7; 7 positions match TRBD1. The germline CDR1 and CDR2 sequences are MNHNY and SVGAGI (reference sequence). V lost 4 bases, J lost 0 bases, and 9 bases stayed unmatched. CDR3 length: 16 amino acids.